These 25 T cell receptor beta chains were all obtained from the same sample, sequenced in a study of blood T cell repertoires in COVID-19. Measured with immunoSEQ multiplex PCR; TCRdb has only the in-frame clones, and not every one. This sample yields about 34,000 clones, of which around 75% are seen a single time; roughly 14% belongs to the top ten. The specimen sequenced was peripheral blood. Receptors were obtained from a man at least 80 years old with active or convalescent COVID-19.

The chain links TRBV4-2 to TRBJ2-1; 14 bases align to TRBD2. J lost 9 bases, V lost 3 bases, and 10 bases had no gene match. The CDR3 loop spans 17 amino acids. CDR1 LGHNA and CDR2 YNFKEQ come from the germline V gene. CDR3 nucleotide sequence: TGTGCCAGCAGCCAGATACCGGGACTAGCGGGAGAGGCTGAGCAGTTCTTC. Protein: CASSQIPGLAGEAEQFF.

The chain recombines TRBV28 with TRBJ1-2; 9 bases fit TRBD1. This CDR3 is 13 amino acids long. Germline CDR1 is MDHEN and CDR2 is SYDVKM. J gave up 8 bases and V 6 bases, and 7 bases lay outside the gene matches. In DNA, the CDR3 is TGTGCCAGCAGACCACAGGGGGCAAGAGGCTACACCTTC. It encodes CASRPQGARGYTF.

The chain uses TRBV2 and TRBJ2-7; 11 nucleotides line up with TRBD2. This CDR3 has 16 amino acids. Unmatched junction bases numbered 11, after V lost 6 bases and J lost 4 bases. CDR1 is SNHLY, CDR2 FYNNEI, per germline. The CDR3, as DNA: TGTGCCAGCAGGGCCAGAACTAGCGGGAGCCCATACGAGCAGTACTTC. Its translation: CASRARTSGSPYEQYF.

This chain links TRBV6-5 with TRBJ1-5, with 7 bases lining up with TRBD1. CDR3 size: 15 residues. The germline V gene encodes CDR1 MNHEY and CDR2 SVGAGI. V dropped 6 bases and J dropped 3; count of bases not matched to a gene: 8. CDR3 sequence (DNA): TGTGCCAGCAGCCCCATGACAGGGAACAATCAGCCCCAGCATTTT. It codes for CASSPMTGNNQPQHF.

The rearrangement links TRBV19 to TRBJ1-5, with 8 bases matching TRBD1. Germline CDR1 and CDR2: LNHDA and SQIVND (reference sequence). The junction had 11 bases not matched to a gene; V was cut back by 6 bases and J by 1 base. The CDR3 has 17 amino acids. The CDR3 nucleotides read TGTGCCAGTAGCACGACAGGGGCCGGGATGAGCAATCAGCCCCAGCATTTT. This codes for CASSTTGAGMSNQPQHF.

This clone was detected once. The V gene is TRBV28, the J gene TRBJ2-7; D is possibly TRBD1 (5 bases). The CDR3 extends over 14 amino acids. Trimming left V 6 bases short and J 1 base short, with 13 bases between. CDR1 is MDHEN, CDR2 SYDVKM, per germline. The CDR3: CASRPDSSSYEQYF. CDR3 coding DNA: TGTGCCAGCAGACCCGACAGTTCTTCCTACGAGCAGTACTTC.

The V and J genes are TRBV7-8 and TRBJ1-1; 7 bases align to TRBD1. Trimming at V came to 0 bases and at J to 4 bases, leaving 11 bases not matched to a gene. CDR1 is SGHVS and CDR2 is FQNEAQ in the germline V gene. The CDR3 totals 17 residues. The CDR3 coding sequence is TGTGCCAGCAGCTTAGCGAACCCTAACAGGGGAATCACTGAAGCTTTCTTT. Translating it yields CASSLANPNRGITEAFF.

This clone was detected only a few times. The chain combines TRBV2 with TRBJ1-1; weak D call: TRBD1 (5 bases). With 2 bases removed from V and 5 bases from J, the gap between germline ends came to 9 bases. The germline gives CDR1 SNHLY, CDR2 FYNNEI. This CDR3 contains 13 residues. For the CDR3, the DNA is TGTGCCAGCAGTGAACGGGGGGAGACTGAAGCTTTCTTT. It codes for CASSERGETEAFF.

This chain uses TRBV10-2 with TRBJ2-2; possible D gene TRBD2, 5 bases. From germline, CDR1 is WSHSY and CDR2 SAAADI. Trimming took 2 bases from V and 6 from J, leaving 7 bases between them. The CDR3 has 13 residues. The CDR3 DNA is TGCGCCAGCAGTGAGGAGGGTCCCGGGGAGCTGTTTTTT. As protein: CASSEEGPGELFF.

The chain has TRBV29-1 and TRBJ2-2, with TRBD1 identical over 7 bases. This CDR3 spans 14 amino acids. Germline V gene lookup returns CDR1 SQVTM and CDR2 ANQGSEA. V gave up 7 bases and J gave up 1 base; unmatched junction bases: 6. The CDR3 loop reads CSAPTGQNTGELFF. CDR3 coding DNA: TGCAGCGCACCGACAGGGCAGAACACCGGGGAGCTGTTTTTT.

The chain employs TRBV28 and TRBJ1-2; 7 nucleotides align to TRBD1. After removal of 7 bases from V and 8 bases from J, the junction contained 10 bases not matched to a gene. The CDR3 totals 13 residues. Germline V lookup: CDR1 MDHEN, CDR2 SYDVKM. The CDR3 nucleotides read TGTGCCAGCACCCTATGGGCAGGGGGAGGCTACACCTTC. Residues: CASTLWAGGGYTF.

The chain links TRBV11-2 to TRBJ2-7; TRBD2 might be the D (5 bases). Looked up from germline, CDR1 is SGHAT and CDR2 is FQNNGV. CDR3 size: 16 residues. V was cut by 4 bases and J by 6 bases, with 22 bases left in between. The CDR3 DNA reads TGTGCCAGCAGCTCGTCCCTCTCCCGGGAACTCAGCGAGCAGTACTTC. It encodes CASSSSLSRELSEQYF.

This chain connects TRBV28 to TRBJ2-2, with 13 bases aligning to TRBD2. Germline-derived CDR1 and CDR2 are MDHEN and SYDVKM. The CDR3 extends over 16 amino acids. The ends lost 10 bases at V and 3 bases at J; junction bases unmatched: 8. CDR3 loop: CATLLAGGPDTGELFF. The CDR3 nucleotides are TGTGCCACCCTACTAGCGGGAGGGCCCGACACCGGGGAGCTGTTTTTT. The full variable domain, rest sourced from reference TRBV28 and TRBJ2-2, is DVKVTQSSRYLVKRTGEKVFLECVQDMDHENMFWYRQDPGLGLRLIYFSYDVKMKEKGDIPEGYSVSREKKERFSLILESASTNQTSMYLCATLLAGGPDTGELFFGEGSRLTVL.

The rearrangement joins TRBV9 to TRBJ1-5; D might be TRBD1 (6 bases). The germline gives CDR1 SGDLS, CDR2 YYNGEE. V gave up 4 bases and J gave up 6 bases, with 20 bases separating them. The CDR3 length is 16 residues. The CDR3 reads CASSPGIQGVGQPQHF. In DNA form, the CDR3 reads TGTGCCAGCAGCCCGGGAATACAGGGCGTGGGTCAGCCCCAGCATTTT.

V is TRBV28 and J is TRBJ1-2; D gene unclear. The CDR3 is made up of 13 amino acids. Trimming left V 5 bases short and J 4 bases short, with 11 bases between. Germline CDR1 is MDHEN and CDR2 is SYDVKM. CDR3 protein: CASSLDTVYGYTF. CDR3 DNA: TGTGCCAGCAGTCTCGACACTGTCTATGGCTACACCTTC.

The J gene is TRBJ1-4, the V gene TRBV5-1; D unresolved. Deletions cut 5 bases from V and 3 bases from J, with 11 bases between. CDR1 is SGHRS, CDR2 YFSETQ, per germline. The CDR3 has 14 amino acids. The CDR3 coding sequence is TGCGCCAGCAGGGGCCCGGCAGCTAATGAAAAACTGTTTTTT. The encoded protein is CASRGPAANEKLFF.

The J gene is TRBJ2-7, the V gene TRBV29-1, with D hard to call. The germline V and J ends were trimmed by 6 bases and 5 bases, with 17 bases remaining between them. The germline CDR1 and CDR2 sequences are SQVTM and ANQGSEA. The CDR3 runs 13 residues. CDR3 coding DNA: TGCAGCGTGAAGGAGTCTGTCTGGGACGAGCAGTACTTC. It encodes CSVKESVWDEQYF.

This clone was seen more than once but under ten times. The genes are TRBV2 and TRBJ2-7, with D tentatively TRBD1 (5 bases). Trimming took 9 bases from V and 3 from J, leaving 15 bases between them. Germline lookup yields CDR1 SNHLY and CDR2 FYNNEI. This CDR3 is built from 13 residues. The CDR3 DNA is TGTGCCAGTGAAACAGGATCCCGCTACGAGCAGTACTTC. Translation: CASETGSRYEQYF.

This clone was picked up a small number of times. The CDR3 coding sequence is TGTGCCACCAGTGATTATTCCGCAGATACGCAGTATTTT. Amino acid sequence: CATSDYSADTQYF. The chain has TRBV24-1 and TRBJ2-3, with D hard to call. CDR3 length: 13 residues. Deletions cut 2 bases from V and 4 bases from J, with 6 bases between. Per germline, CDR1 KGHDR and CDR2 SFDVKD.

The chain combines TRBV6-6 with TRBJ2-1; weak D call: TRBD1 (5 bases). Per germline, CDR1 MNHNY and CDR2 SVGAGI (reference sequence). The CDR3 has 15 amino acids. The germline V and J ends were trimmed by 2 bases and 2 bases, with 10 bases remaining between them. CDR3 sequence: CASSYPGSPYNEQFF. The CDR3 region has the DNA TGTGCCAGCAGTTACCCAGGGTCTCCCTACAATGAGCAGTTCTTC.

For the CDR3, the DNA is TGTGCCAGCAGTGAACGCAACAGGGGCGCGAACACCGGGGAGCTGTTTTTT. The encoded protein is CASSERNRGANTGELFF. J is TRBJ2-2 and V is TRBV6-1, with 7 nucleotides matching TRBD1. This CDR3 comprises 17 residues. CDR1 is MNHNS and CDR2 is SASEGT in the germline V gene. V shed 2 bases, J shed 0 bases, and the junction held 6 bases outside the gene matches.

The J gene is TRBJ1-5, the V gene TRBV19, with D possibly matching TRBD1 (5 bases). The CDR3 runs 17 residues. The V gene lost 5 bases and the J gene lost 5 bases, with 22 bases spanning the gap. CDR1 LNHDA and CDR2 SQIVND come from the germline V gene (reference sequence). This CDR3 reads CASSSAVGGALYQPQHF. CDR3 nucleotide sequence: TGTGCCAGTAGTTCTGCAGTGGGAGGGGCCCTCTATCAGCCCCAGCATTTT.

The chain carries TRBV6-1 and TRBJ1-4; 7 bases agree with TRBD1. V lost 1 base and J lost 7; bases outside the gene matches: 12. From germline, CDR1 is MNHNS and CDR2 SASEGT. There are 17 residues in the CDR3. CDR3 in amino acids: CASSEGTGGNIGEKLFF. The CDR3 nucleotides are TGTGCCAGCAGTGAAGGGACAGGTGGTAATATTGGTGAAAAACTGTTTTTT.

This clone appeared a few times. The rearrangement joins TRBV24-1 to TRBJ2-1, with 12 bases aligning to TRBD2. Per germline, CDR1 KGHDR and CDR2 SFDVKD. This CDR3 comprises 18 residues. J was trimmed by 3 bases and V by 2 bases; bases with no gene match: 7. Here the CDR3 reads CATSDSSSGRAGYNEQFF. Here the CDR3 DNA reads TGTGCCACCAGTGATTCCTCTAGCGGGAGGGCCGGCTACAATGAGCAGTTCTTC.

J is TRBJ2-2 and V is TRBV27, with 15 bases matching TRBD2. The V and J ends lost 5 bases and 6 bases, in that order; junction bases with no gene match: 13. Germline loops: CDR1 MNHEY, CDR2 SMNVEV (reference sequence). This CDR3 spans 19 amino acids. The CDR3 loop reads CASSISGTSGRKSPGELFF. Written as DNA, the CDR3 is TGTGCCAGCAGTATCTCCGGGACTAGCGGGAGGAAGTCGCCCGGGGAGCTGTTTTTT.